This is a list of T cell receptor beta chains from one sample in a study of blood T cell repertoires in COVID-19. The table came from immunoSEQ multiplex PCR; TCRdb's copy has only in-frame clones and leaves some out. The table lists about 330,000 clones, around 89% of them singletons. Specimen: peripheral blood. Receptors were obtained from a woman in her forties or fifties with active or convalescent COVID-19. CDR3s include the opening cysteine and the closing phenylalanine or tryptophan. The D gene is left open where the match is weak. Only part of the rows carry a size: once, few, many, or a class if the clone is expanded.

D	size	V	J	CDR3	DNA
.	.	TRBV7-3	TRBJ2-1	CASSDRSNEQFF	TGTGCCAGCAGCGACAGGTCCAATGAGCAGTTCTTC
.	many	TRBV12-3/TRBV12-4	TRBJ2-3	CASSAFGDTQYF	TGTGCCAGCAGTGCCTTCGGGGATACGCAGTATTTT
.	few	TRBV28	TRBJ2-1	CASAGLGYNEQFF	TGTGCCAGCGCAGGGTTGGGCTACAATGAGCAGTTCTTC
.	.	TRBV6-2/TRBV6-3	TRBJ2-7	CASSYLTRSEEQYF	TGTGCCAGCAGTTACTTGACGAGGAGCGAAGAGCAGTACTTC
.	.	TRBV6-2/TRBV6-3	TRBJ1-1	CASSYRWSEAFF	TGTGCCAGCAGTTACCGGTGGTCTGAAGCTTTCTTT
TRBD1	.	TRBV27	TRBJ1-2	CASSLSPGGHGYTF	TGTGCCAGCAGTTTATCGCCAGGGGGGCATGGCTACACCTTC
TRBD2	once	TRBV30	TRBJ2-7	CAWSVGGLAGASYEQYF	TGTGCCTGGAGTGTAGGGGGGCTAGCGGGGGCCTCCTACGAGCAGTACTTC
.	once	TRBV9	TRBJ1-2	CASSGGSGATNYGYTF	TGTGCCAGCAGCGGAGGTTCAGGGGCGACTAACTATGGCTACACCTTC
TRBD1	.	TRBV5-4	TRBJ1-3	CASSYSGTGSPAIYF	TGTGCCAGCAGCTACTCCGGGACAGGGTCCCCGGCCATATATTTT
TRBD1	.	TRBV15	TRBJ1-3	CATSREQGKSGNTIYF	TGTGCCACCAGCAGGGAACAGGGGAAATCTGGAAACACCATATATTTT
.	.	TRBV7-2	TRBJ1-2	CASSLKPGAGYTF	TGTGCCAGCAGCTTAAAGCCAGGGGCTGGCTACACCTTC
.	.	TRBV19	TRBJ1-1	CASTPGTTEAFF	TGTGCCAGTACGCCAGGGACTACTGAAGCTTTCTTT
TRBD1	.	TRBV7-2	TRBJ1-4	CASSLDRGGGEKLFF	TGTGCCAGCAGCTTAGACAGGGGCGGTGGTGAAAAACTGTTTTTT
.	.	TRBV19	TRBJ1-3	CASSRQRSGNTIYF	TGTGCCAGTAGTAGGCAGAGGTCTGGAAACACCATATATTTT
TRBD2	.	TRBV3-1/TRBV3-2	TRBJ2-2	CASSHQPGLTAGELFF	TGTGCCAGCAGCCATCAACCGGGACTAACCGCCGGGGAGCTGTTTTTT
TRBD1	.	TRBV5-4	TRBJ2-4	CASSSPSGQGGENIQYF	TGTGCCAGCAGCTCCCCGTCGGGACAGGGGGGGGAAAACATTCAGTACTTC
.	.	TRBV4-3	TRBJ2-2	CASSQDLTYTGELFF	TGCGCCAGCAGCCAAGATTTGACTTACACCGGGGAGCTGTTTTTT
TRBD1	.	TRBV7-2	TRBJ1-2	CASSTGTGNYGYTF	TGTGCCAGCAGCACCGGGACAGGGAACTATGGCTACACCTTC
TRBD1	.	TRBV5-1	TRBJ2-3	CASVGQGHNTDTQYF	TGCGCCAGCGTGGGACAGGGCCATAACACAGATACGCAGTATTTT
TRBD1	few	TRBV4-3	TRBJ1-2	CASSQGTGRYGYTF	TGCGCCAGCAGCCAGGGGACAGGGCGCTATGGCTACACCTTC
TRBD2	.	TRBV7-6	TRBJ2-5	CASSPWTSGETQYF	TGTGCCAGCAGCCCGTGGACTAGCGGGGAGACCCAGTACTTC
.	once	TRBV28	TRBJ2-5	CASSPRHLETQYF	TGTGCCAGCAGTCCGAGACATTTGGAGACCCAGTACTTC
TRBD2	once	TRBV27	TRBJ2-7	CASSRSTSGLSYEQYF	TGTGCCAGCAGTCGAAGCACTAGCGGACTCTCCTACGAGCAGTACTTC
TRBD1	once	TRBV25-1	TRBJ1-1	CASSEFLYRGGENTEAFF	TGTGCCAGCAGTGAATTCCTATACAGGGGTGGTGAGAACACTGAAGCTTTCTTT
.	.	TRBV15	TRBJ1-1	CATSIDPNTEAFF	TGTGCCACCAGCATAGACCCAAACACTGAAGCTTTCTTT
TRBD1	.	TRBV6-5	TRBJ1-2	CASSYSTGSGYTF	TGTGCCAGCAGTTACTCGACAGGGAGTGGCTACACCTTC
.	once	TRBV5-1	TRBJ2-3	CASSGSTDTQYF	TGCGCCAGCAGCGGCAGCACAGATACGCAGTATTTT
TRBD1	.	TRBV18	TRBJ1-4	CASSPRTGANEKLFF	TGTGCCAGCTCACCTCGGACAGGGGCTAATGAAAAACTGTTTTTT
TRBD2	.	TRBV6-5	TRBJ2-2	CASSSTSGIGGELFF	TGTGCCAGCAGCTCGACTAGCGGGATTGGCGGGGAGCTGTTTTTT
TRBD1	.	TRBV27	TRBJ2-1	CASSLSLPGGFGNEQFF	TGTGCCAGCAGTTTATCTCTGCCAGGGGGTTTTGGCAATGAGCAGTTCTTC
TRBD2	.	TRBV3-1/TRBV3-2	TRBJ2-1	CASSPSGTTIYNEQFF	TGTGCCAGCAGCCCCTCCGGGACTACAATCTACAATGAGCAGTTCTTC
.	.	TRBV23-1	TRBJ2-1	CASTPGAGQGEQFF	TGCGCCAGCACTCCAGGGGCAGGGCAGGGTGAGCAGTTCTTC
TRBD1	.	TRBV9	TRBJ1-6	CASSDYGTGWNSPLHF	TGTGCCAGCAGCGATTACGGGACAGGTTGGAATTCACCCCTCCACTTT
.	.	TRBV29-1	TRBJ2-1	CSVDRLAFGLDSYNEQFF	TGCAGCGTGGATAGGCTAGCTTTCGGCCTCGACTCCTACAATGAGCAGTTCTTC
TRBD1	.	TRBV12-5	TRBJ1-6	CASGLIQGLEDSPLHF	TGTGCTAGTGGTTTGATACAGGGGCTGGAAGATTCACCCCTCCACTTT
.	.	TRBV28	TRBJ2-4	CASSPPGELAKNIQYF	TGTGCCAGCAGCCCGCCCGGAGAGCTAGCCAAAAACATTCAGTACTTC
TRBD2	.	TRBV9	TRBJ2-1	CASSGSGDSYNEQFF	TGTGCCAGCAGCGGTAGCGGGGATTCCTACAATGAGCAGTTCTTC
.	.	TRBV18	TRBJ2-7	CASSQSVDSYEQYF	TGTGCCAGCTCACAATCCGTAGACAGTTATGAGCAGTACTTC
TRBD1	.	TRBV2	TRBJ2-1	CASSGDRGQHNEQFF	TGTGCCAGCAGTGGCGACAGGGGGCAACACAATGAGCAGTTCTTC
.	.	TRBV24-1	TRBJ1-5	CATSDHSTGEPQHF	TGTGCCACCAGTGATCACTCGACAGGCGAGCCCCAGCATTTT
TRBD1	.	TRBV6-6	TRBJ2-6	CASSLVRRDRGFSGANVLTF	TGTGCCAGCAGCCTAGTTAGAAGGGACAGGGGGTTCTCTGGGGCCAACGTCCTGACTTTC
.	.	TRBV18	TRBJ2-1	CASSTLPTGAYNEQFF	TGTGCCAGCTCCACCCTACCGACAGGTGCCTACAATGAGCAGTTCTTC